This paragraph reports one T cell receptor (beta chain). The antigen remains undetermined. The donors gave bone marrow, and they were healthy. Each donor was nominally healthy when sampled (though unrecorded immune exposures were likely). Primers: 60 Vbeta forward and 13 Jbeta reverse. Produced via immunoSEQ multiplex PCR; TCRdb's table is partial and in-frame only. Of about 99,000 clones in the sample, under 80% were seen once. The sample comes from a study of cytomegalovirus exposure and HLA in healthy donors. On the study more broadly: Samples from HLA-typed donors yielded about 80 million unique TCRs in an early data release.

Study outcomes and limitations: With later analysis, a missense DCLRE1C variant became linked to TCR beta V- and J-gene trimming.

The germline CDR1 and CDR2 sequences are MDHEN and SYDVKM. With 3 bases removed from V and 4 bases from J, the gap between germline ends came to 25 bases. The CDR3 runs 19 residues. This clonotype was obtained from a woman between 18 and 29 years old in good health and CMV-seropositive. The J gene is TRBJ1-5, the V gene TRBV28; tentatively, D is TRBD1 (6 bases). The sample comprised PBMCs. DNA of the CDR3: TGTGCCAGCAGTTTTTTGGATCAACCGGGACACAAATTAAATCAGCCCCAGCATTTT. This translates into CASSFLDQPGHKLNQPQHF.